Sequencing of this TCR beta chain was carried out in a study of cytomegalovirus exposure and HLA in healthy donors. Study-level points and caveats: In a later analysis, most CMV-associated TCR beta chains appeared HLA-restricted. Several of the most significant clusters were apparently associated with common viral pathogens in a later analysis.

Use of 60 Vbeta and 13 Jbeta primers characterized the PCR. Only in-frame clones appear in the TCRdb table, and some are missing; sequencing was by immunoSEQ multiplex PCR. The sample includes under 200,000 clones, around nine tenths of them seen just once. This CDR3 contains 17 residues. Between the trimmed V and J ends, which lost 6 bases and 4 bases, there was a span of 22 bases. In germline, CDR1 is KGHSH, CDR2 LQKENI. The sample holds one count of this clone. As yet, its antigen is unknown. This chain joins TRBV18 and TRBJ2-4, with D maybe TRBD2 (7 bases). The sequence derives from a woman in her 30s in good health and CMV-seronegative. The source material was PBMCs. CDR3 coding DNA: TGTGCCAGCTCCCACCCGGGGGCGGGAGTATCAAAAAACATTCAGTACTTC. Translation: CASSHPGAGVSKNIQYF. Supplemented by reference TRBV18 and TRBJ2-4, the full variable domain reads NAGVMQNPRHLVRRRGQEARLRCSPMKGHSHVYWYRQLPEEGLKFMVYLQKENIIDESGMPKERFSAEFPKEGPSILRIQQVVRGDSAAYFCASSHPGAGVSKNIQYFGAGTRLSVL.